One sample yielded the 20 T cell receptor beta chains listed below, sequenced in a study of T-cell reconstitution after alpha-beta-depleted transplantation in children. Unique molecular identifiers were used to barcode this TCRbeta library. TCRdb ran MiXCR on the PCR reads and lists one entry per CDR3 protein. The sample includes 450,000 to 600,000 distinct CDR3 sequences, about 33% of them seen just once. The sample consisted of PBMCs from the stem cell graft donor, taken from the stem cell graft. These receptors originate from a human donor who donated a stem cell graft to a child with aplastic anemia.

This clonotype was counted a few times. The gene calls are TRBV7-2 and TRBJ2-4; 12 positions agree with TRBD2. Losses at the gene ends were 5 bases for V and 6 bases for J; bases not matched to a gene: 2. Germline lookup yields CDR1 SGHTA and CDR2 FQGNSA. This CDR3 is 14 amino acids long. The CDR3 spells CASSQTSGRNIQYF. The DNA for the CDR3 is TGTGCCAGCAGCCAGACTAGCGGGAGAAACATTCAGTACTTC.

This clonotype was picked up many times. The chain employs TRBV6-4 and TRBJ2-3; D assignment may be TRBD1 or TRBD2 (6 bases each). This CDR3 has 15 amino acids. Deletions cut 0 bases from V and 4 bases from J, with 11 bases between. CDR1 MRHNA and CDR2 SNTAGT come from the germline V gene. In nucleotides, the CDR3 is TGTGCCAGCAGTGACTCGCCGGGGGCCGCAGATACGCAGTATTTT. Protein sequence: CASSDSPGAADTQYF.

The chain joins TRBV28 to TRBJ2-4, with D possibly being TRBD1 (5 bases). V was clipped by 5 bases and J by 2 bases, with 10 bases between them. The CDR3 spans 14 residues. Germline CDR1 reads MDHEN; CDR2 reads SYDVKM. This CDR3 reads CASSLQGTKNIQYF. DNA for the CDR3: TGTGCCAGCAGTCTCCAGGGAACCAAAAACATTCAGTACTTC.

The V call is TRBV9, the J call TRBJ1-2; D remains ambiguous. The length of the CDR3 is 12 residues. Germline V CDR1 and CDR2: SGDLS, YYNGEE. With 0 bases removed from V and 7 bases from J, the gap between germline ends came to 7 bases. CDR3 bases: TGTGCCAGCAGCGTAGGGAGCTCTGGCTACACCTTC. This sequence encodes CASSVGSSGYTF.

This clonotype was seen only a few times. This chain links TRBV19 with TRBJ1-1, with 7 bases identical to TRBD1. After removal of 5 bases from V and 5 bases from J, the junction contained 11 bases not matched to a gene. Germline V gene sequence: CDR1 LNHDA, CDR2 SQIVND (reference sequence). This CDR3 contains 15 residues. CDR3 DNA: TGTGCCAGTAGTCCCAGGGGGACCCTGGGAACTGAAGCTTTCTTT. Translated, it gives CASSPRGTLGTEAFF.

This clonotype turned up a few times. The J gene is TRBJ2-3, the V gene TRBV5-1; the match to TRBD1 covers 7 bases. The CDR3 totals 15 residues. The trim removed 7 bases at V and 4 bases at J, leaving 12 bases unmatched. Germline CDR1 is SGHRS and CDR2 is YFSETQ. CDR3 sequence: CASSGTEIRADTQYF. CDR3 DNA: TGCGCCAGCTCCGGGACAGAGATCAGGGCAGATACGCAGTATTTT.

The chain links TRBV6-4 to TRBJ2-1; 9 nucleotides line up with TRBD2. Germline CDR1 MRHNA, CDR2 SNTAGT. The length of the CDR3 is 15 residues. V shed 6 bases, J shed 8 bases, and the junction held 11 bases outside the gene matches. The CDR3 reads CASSIIAGVGHEQFF. As DNA, the CDR3 is TGTGCCAGCAGCATAATAGCGGGAGTTGGACATGAGCAGTTCTTC.

This sequence joins TRBV30 and TRBJ1-2; a possible D gene is TRBD1 (6 bases). The V and J ends lost 1 base and 7 bases respectively, with 10 bases between them. The CDR3 is 12 residues long. Germline V lookup: CDR1 GTSNPN, CDR2 SVGIG (reference sequence). The CDR3 loop is CAWSGGRGGYTF. The CDR3 DNA is TGTGCCTGGAGTGGGGGGCGCGGTGGCTACACCTTC.

This clonotype was detected only a few times. The chain uses TRBV7-8 and TRBJ1-5; tentatively, D is TRBD1 (5 bases). The CDR3 length is 13 residues. V lost 3 bases to trimming and J lost 4 bases, with 7 bases between them. Germline loops: CDR1 SGHVS, CDR2 FQNEAQ. CDR3 nucleotide sequence: TGTGCCAGCAGCTTCGGGGCTAATCAGCCCCAGCATTTT. It is translated as CASSFGANQPQHF.

The CDR3 bases are TGTGCCAGCAGCTTGGAACTGGGGCGGTTTGAGCAGTTCTTC. Amino acid sequence: CASSLELGRFEQFF. This chain links TRBV11-2 with TRBJ2-1, with D perhaps TRBD1 (5 bases). The ends were cut back, 3 bases at V and 9 bases at J, with 15 bases in the middle. Germline V CDR1 and CDR2: SGHAT, FQNNGV. This CDR3 spans 14 amino acids.

This clonotype was counted between two and nine times. The chain links TRBV27 to TRBJ1-6; 9 bases agree with TRBD1. This CDR3 comprises 14 residues. The V segment lost 8 bases and the J segment 7 bases; nucleotides outside the gene matches: 6. CDR1 is MNHEY, CDR2 SMNVEV, per germline (reference sequence). CDR3 nucleotides: TGTGCCAGCTCTTCCGGGACAGGGAATTCACCCCTCCACTTT. Encoded protein: CASSSGTGNSPLHF.

There are a few counts of this clonotype. The chain couples TRBV7-9 to TRBJ2-7, with 9 bases matching TRBD1. The germline CDR1 and CDR2 sequences are SEHNR and FQNEAQ (reference sequence). The CDR3 spans 16 residues. Trimming at V came to 1 base and at J to 6 bases, leaving 10 bases not matched to a gene. The CDR3: CASSLDPGQGVPEQYV. Written as DNA, the CDR3 is TGTGCCAGCAGCTTAGATCCGGGACAGGGAGTTCCCGAGCAGTACGTC.

This chain joins TRBV27 and TRBJ2-7, with D tentatively TRBD1 or TRBD2 (5 bases each). The germline gives CDR1 MNHEY, CDR2 SMNVEV (reference sequence). This CDR3 has 16 amino acids. Trimming took off 4 bases at V and 7 bases at J, with 23 bases between the two ends. This CDR3 reads CASSCKGTGTVEEQYV. Written as DNA, the CDR3 is TGTGCCAGCAGTTGCAAGGGGACCGGGACGGTGGAAGAGCAGTACGTC.

Only a few counts were recorded for this clonotype. V is TRBV20-1 and J is TRBJ2-2; D may correspond to TRBD1 or TRBD2 (6 bases each). Germline CDR1 is DFQATT and CDR2 is SNEGSKA (reference sequence). The CDR3 consists of 15 residues. V was shortened by 5 bases and J by 0 bases, with 13 bases between the two germline ends. CDR3 nucleotide sequence: TGCAGTGCTGGGGGGCCAGCTTCGAACACCGGGGAGCTGTTTTTT. It translates to CSAGGPASNTGELFF.

This clonotype was recorded at least ten times. The CDR3 region is CSARAPGSGANVLTF. In DNA form, the CDR3 reads TGCAGTGCTAGAGCTCCAGGGTCTGGGGCCAACGTCCTGACTTTC. The rearrangement uses TRBV20-1 and TRBJ2-6; perhaps TRBD1 as D (5 bases). CDR1 DFQATT and CDR2 SNEGSKA come from the germline V gene (reference sequence). Between the trimmed V and J ends, which lost 1 base and 1 base, there was a span of 8 bases. This CDR3 spans 15 amino acids.

This clonotype was observed a handful of times. The chain is built from TRBV20-1 and TRBJ2-2; 12 bases are shared with TRBD2. The V gene end was trimmed by 0 bases and the J gene end by 4 bases; junction bases not matched to a gene: 15. Germline V lookup: CDR1 DFQATT, CDR2 SNEGSKA (reference sequence). This CDR3 contains 20 residues. The CDR3 spells CSAREPLGLAGSRGTGELFF. CDR3 nucleotides: TGCAGTGCTAGAGAACCTCTAGGACTAGCGGGATCCCGCGGCACCGGGGAGCTGTTTTTT.

J is TRBJ2-5 and V is TRBV29-1; 7 nucleotides line up with TRBD1. CDR1 and CDR2 (germline): SQVTM, ANQGSEA. The V and J ends lost 7 bases and 4 bases, in that order; junction bases with no gene match: 9. The CDR3 contains 13 residues. The chain's CDR3 is CSATGTDRETQYF. In DNA, the CDR3 is TGCAGCGCCACCGGGACAGACAGAGAGACCCAGTACTTC.

The V and J genes are TRBV12-3 or TRBV12-4 and TRBJ1-1; perhaps TRBD1 as D (5 bases). The V and J ends lost 7 bases and 4 bases respectively, with 16 bases between them. The CDR3 length is 14 residues. CDR3 amino acids: CASTLTDFGTEAFF. CDR3 coding DNA: TGTGCCAGCACCTTGACAGATTTTGGCACTGAAGCTTTCTTT.

V usage is TRBV7-9 and J usage is TRBJ1-4, with D possibly TRBD1 on 6 matching bases. The germline CDR1 and CDR2 sequences are SEHNR and FQNEAQ (reference sequence). Between the trimmed V and J ends, which lost 5 bases and 8 bases, there was a span of 9 bases. This CDR3 has 12 amino acids. The CDR3 region has the DNA TGTGCCAGCAGCACAGGGTTGGAAAAACTGTTTTTT. Residues: CASSTGLEKLFF.

This chain joins TRBV12-3 or TRBV12-4 and TRBJ2-7; no clear D gene. Trimming took off 1 base at V and 6 bases at J, with 4 bases between the two ends. CDR3 length equals 11 residues. The CDR3 loop reads CASSLGSEQYV. Written as DNA, the CDR3 is TGTGCCAGCAGTTTAGGGTCCGAGCAGTACGTC.